This T cell receptor beta chain was recovered during a study of shared clonotypes between healthy human individuals. As for this clone: Antigen unknown.

At deep level, the assay was performed. Genomic DNA (from each subset) was split evenly across several immunoSEQ plates. Only in-frame clones appear in the TCRdb table, and some are missing; sequencing was by immunoSEQ multiplex PCR. This table has fewer than 850,000 clones, 96% appearing once. CDR1 and CDR2 (germline): SGHDN, FVKESK. V gave up 4 bases and J gave up 1 base, with 11 bases separating them. This CDR3 is built from 14 residues. CD8 cells classed as naive were CD45RO-negative and positively selected for CCR7, excluding terminally differentiated effector memory CD45RA+ cells. Study-wide results and limits: Apart from blood, nothing was sampled; tissue repertoires likely differ.

The sequencing sample was made of naive CD8+ T cells sorted from blood. The chain couples TRBV14 to TRBJ2-7; no clear D. This sequence was found in a man under 40 in good health. The CDR3 sequence is CASSLTHNSYEQYF. CDR3 coding DNA: TGTGCCAGCAGCCTGACGCACAATTCCTACGAGCAGTACTTC.